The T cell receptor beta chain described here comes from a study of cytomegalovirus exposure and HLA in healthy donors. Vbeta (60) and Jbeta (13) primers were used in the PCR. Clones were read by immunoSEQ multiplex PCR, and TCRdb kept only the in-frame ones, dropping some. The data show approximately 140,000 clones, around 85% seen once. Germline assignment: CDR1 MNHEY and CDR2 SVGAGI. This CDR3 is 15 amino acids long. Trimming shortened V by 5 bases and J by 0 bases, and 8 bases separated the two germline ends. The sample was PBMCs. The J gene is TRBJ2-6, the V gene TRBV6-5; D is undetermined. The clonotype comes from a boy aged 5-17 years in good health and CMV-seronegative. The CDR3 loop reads CASSRQASGANVLTF. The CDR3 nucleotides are TGTGCCAGCAGTCGGCAGGCCTCTGGGGCCAACGTCCTGACTTTC.